The 16 T cell receptor beta chains presented below share a single source sample, sequenced in a study of human T cells and chemical hapten exposure. Time point reported: patch test 1, 2 weeks after DPC sensitization. Noted treatment: therapeutic diphenylcyclopropenone sensitization with weekly scalp DPC. Using its own MiXCR run on the RACE reads, TCRdb lists one record per CDR3 protein. The table includes over 65,000 distinct CDR3 sequences, roughly 10% detected once. Here the sequenced sample was whole blood, taken in connection with sensitization to the hapten diphenylcyclopropenone (DPC). Every receptor here comes from a woman aged 45-60 years with alopecia areata. Some clones in this sample may be carry-over from other donors' samples.

A remark on this clonotype: A much bigger clone sits one base away, suggesting this may be a read error. The chain employs TRBV7-6 and TRBJ1-2; 7 nucleotides match TRBD1. Germline V gene lookup returns CDR1 SGHVS and CDR2 FNYEAQ. This CDR3 has 14 amino acids. The CDR3 here is CASSQGQANYGFTF. The CDR3 coding sequence is TGTGCCAGCAGCCAAGGACAGGCCAACTATGGCTTCACCTTC.

CDR3 in DNA: TGCAGCGTTCTCCGCGGGACTGAAGCTTTCTTT. Residues: CSVLRGTEAFF. This chain joins TRBV29-1 and TRBJ1-1; D gene unclear. The CDR3 totals 11 residues. Germline CDR1 reads SQVTM; CDR2 reads ANQGSEA. The V gene lost 5 bases and the J gene lost 5 bases, with 9 bases spanning the gap.

The chain carries TRBV5-1 and TRBJ1-1, with 8 bases aligning to TRBD1. Germline CDR1 SGHRS, CDR2 YFSETQ. CDR3 length: 18 residues. With V trimmed by 0 bases and J by 5 bases, 15 bases remained unmatched. The CDR3 nucleotides read TGCGCCAGCAGCTTGGCCGAGACCTGGACAGGGTATGATACTGAAGCTTTCTTT. This translates into CASSLAETWTGYDTEAFF.

This clonotype was observed at least ten times. The rearrangement uses TRBV7-9 and TRBJ2-7, with TRBD2 matching over 9 bases. Germline CDR1 SEHNR, CDR2 FQNEAQ (reference sequence). Trimming at V came to 1 base and at J to 5 bases, leaving 18 bases not matched to a gene. This CDR3 is built from 19 residues. The CDR3 spells CASSLGDLSASGILDEQYF. The CDR3 region has the DNA TGTGCCAGCAGCTTAGGAGACCTATCAGCTAGCGGGATTCTGGACGAGCAGTACTTC.

This clonotype has more than one count but fewer than ten. The rearrangement joins TRBV6-2 or TRBV6-3 to TRBJ1-1, with 9 bases fitting TRBD1. Germline CDR1 is MNHEY and CDR2 is SVGEGT. The CDR3 has 14 residues. Trimming cost V 6 bases and J 8 bases; bases outside gene matches: 10. The CDR3 nucleotides read TGTGCCAGCAGGCAACAGGGGGCCTGGCGGGAAGCTTTCTTT. Encoded protein: CASRQQGAWREAFF.

DNA of the CDR3: TGTGCCACCAGCGAACGAACAACTAATGAAAAACTGTTTTTT. Translation gives CATSERTTNEKLFF. The chain links TRBV15 to TRBJ1-4; D uncertain. The CDR3 runs 14 residues. From germline, CDR1 is LNHNV and CDR2 YYDKDF (reference sequence). V was trimmed by 5 bases and J by 0 bases, leaving 7 bases between them.

This clonotype occurred many times. The rearrangement joins TRBV18 to TRBJ2-2, with 7 bases fitting TRBD2. The CDR3 has 18 residues. The junction had 12 bases not matched to a gene; V was cut back by 3 bases and J by 2 bases. Germline CDR1 is KGHSH and CDR2 is LQKENI. This chain's CDR3 is CASSPRFLAVNNTGELFF. The DNA of the CDR3 is TGTGCCAGCTCACCCCGTTTCCTAGCGGTCAACAACACCGGGGAGCTGTTTTTT. The whole variable domain, filled in from reference TRBV18 and TRBJ2-2, reads NAGVMQNPRHLVRRRGQEARLRCSPMKGHSHVYWYRQLPEEGLKFMVYLQKENIIDESGMPKERFSAEFPKEGPSILRIQQVVRGDSAAYFCASSPRFLAVNNTGELFFGEGSRLTVL.

This chain uses TRBV11-2 with TRBJ2-7; 8 bases are a match to TRBD1. The V gene end was trimmed by 5 bases and the J gene end by 4 bases; junction bases not matched to a gene: 10. CDR3 length: 15 residues. The germline CDR1 and CDR2 sequences are SGHAT and FQNNGV. In DNA, the CDR3 is TGTGCCAGCAGCCGACCTGGGACAGGCGGATACGAGCAGTACTTC. Amino acid sequence: CASSRPGTGGYEQYF.

This clonotype was seen many times. This chain connects TRBV7-7 to TRBJ2-5; 8 bases map to TRBD1. V gave up 5 bases and J gave up 5 bases; unmatched junction bases: 13. Germline values: CDR1 SSHAT, CDR2 FNYEAQ (reference sequence). The CDR3 covers 16 residues. CDR3 nucleotides: TGTGCCAGCAGCACCCGGACAGGGAGAGACTACGAGACCCAGTACTTC. Residues: CASSTRTGRDYETQYF. The complete variable domain, with remaining parts taken from reference TRBV7-7 and TRBJ2-5, reads GAGVSQSPRYKVTKRGQDVTLRCDPISSHATLYWYQQALGQGPEFLTYFNYEAQPDKSGLPSDRFSAERPEGSISTLTIQRTEQRDSAMYRCASSTRTGRDYETQYFGPGTRLLVL.

Many counts were recorded for this clonotype. This sequence joins TRBV28 and TRBJ2-7; TRBD1 matches at 7 bases. This CDR3 has 15 residues. Germline CDR1 reads MDHEN; CDR2 reads SYDVKM. The V segment lost 7 bases and the J segment 0 bases; nucleotides outside the gene matches: 9. This CDR3 is CASTQGTVRSYEQYF. CDR3 nucleotide sequence: TGTGCCAGCACCCAGGGGACAGTCCGCTCCTACGAGCAGTACTTC. Combining the CDR3 with reference TRBV28 and TRBJ2-7 gives the whole variable domain DVKVTQSSRYLVKRTGEKVFLECVQDMDHENMFWYRQDPGLGLRLIYFSYDVKMKEKGDIPEGYSVSREKKERFSLILESASTNQTSMYLCASTQGTVRSYEQYFGPGTRLTVT.

This clonotype was seen at least ten times. V usage is TRBV20-1 and J usage is TRBJ2-3; D remains unclear. V was shortened by 1 base and J by 4 bases, with 15 bases between the two germline ends. The CDR3 is 15 amino acids. Germline CDR1 reads DFQATT; CDR2 reads SNEGSKA (reference sequence). CDR3 sequence reads: CSARVAWRSADTQYF. Here the CDR3 DNA reads TGCAGTGCTAGAGTGGCCTGGCGGAGCGCAGATACGCAGTATTTT.

In this sample, this clonotype turned up many times. The chain combines TRBV7-9 with TRBJ1-2; TRBD1 aligns across 11 bases. There are 17 residues in the CDR3. Trimming removed 5 bases from V and 8 bases from J; junction bases left unmatched: 16. CDR1 is SEHNR and CDR2 is FQNEAQ in the germline V gene (reference sequence). In nucleotides, the CDR3 is TGTGCCAGCAGCGACCCCCGGCAGGACAGGGGGCGCGGAGGCTACACCTTC. Translated, it gives CASSDPRQDRGRGGYTF.

The chain recombines TRBV20-1 with TRBJ2-7, with D unresolved. Germline CDR1 and CDR2: DFQATT and SNEGSKA (reference sequence). The CDR3 extends over 13 amino acids. The germline V and J ends were trimmed by 4 bases and 3 bases, with 13 bases remaining between them. The CDR3: CSATLWSNYEQYF. Written as DNA, the CDR3 is TGCAGTGCTACACTATGGAGTAACTACGAGCAGTACTTC.

Note on this clonotype: This may arise from a read error, as a much more abundant clone is one base away. V usage is TRBV7-3 and J usage is TRBJ2-3; 12 bases align to TRBD2. Germline assignment: CDR1 SGHTA and CDR2 FQGTGA. CDR3 length equals 17 residues. CDR3 nucleotides: TGTGCCAGCAGCTTAAGGACTAGCGGGGTTAGGACAGGTACGCAGTATTTT. This encodes CASSLRTSGVRTGTQYF.

This clonotype was seen a few times. CDR3 loop: CATSESGTSGRGEQFF. Here the CDR3 DNA reads TGTGCCACCAGTGAGTCCGGGACTAGCGGGAGGGGTGAGCAGTTCTTC. The genes are TRBV24-1 and TRBJ2-1; the match to TRBD2 covers 16 bases. Germline loops: CDR1 KGHDR, CDR2 SFDVKD. The ends lost 4 bases at V and 9 bases at J; junction bases unmatched: 5. This CDR3 region has 16 residues.

The chain joins TRBV5-1 to TRBJ2-6, with D perhaps matching TRBD1 (6 bases). CDR1 is SGHRS and CDR2 is YFSETQ in the germline V gene. This CDR3 has 14 amino acids. Trimming removed 4 bases at V and 4 bases at J, with 9 bases between. In DNA, the CDR3 is TGCGCCAGCAGCGCCGGGACAGGGGCCAACGTCCTGACTTTC. Translated, it gives CASSAGTGANVLTF.